Presented here are 10 T cell receptor beta chains from one specimen sequenced in a study of T-cell memory formation after mild COVID-19. Using its own MiXCR run on the 5' RACE reads, TCRdb lists one record per CDR3 protein. The table shows about 190,000 distinct CDR3 sequences, with around 30% occurring only once. The sequenced sample consisted of PBMCs or a T cell subset sorted from them (not recorded which). The receptors were sampled from an adult woman who had mild COVID-19 (a few samples of this study predate the infection). Cell type and time point are not known.

The chain employs TRBV3-1 and TRBJ2-2; the D gene is possibly TRBD1 (6 bases). Per germline, CDR1 LGHDT and CDR2 YNNKEL (reference sequence). Trimming stripped 7 bases from V and 3 bases from J, with 15 bases between. The CDR3 length is 15 residues. The CDR3 is CASMQQGRDTGELFF. The CDR3 coding sequence is TGTGCCAGCATGCAACAGGGACGGGACACCGGGGAGCTGTTTTTT.

The chain links TRBV3-1 to TRBJ2-3; D uncertain. This CDR3 spans 17 amino acids. V was cut by 0 bases and J by 0 bases, with 13 bases left in between. Germline-derived CDR1 and CDR2 are LGHDT and YNNKEL (reference sequence). CDR3 DNA: TGTGCCAGCAGCCAAGATTCACCGGCCTCTAGCACAGATACGCAGTATTTT. Its protein product is CASSQDSPASSTDTQYF.

The chain recombines TRBV6-1 with TRBJ1-5, with D unclear. The germline V and J ends were trimmed by 3 bases and 0 bases, with 9 bases remaining between them. From germline, CDR1 is MNHNS and CDR2 SASEGT. The CDR3 totals 15 residues. The chain's CDR3 is CASSDRLYSNQPQHF. CDR3 nucleotide sequence: TGTGCCAGCAGTGATAGGCTTTATAGCAATCAGCCCCAGCATTTT.

The CDR3 DNA sequence: TGTGCCAGCAGCCCCCCCCAGGGAGCGGAGACCCAGTACTTC. This encodes CASSPPQGAETQYF. The chain links TRBV7-9 to TRBJ2-5, with D possibly being TRBD1 or TRBD2 (5 bases each). The V end was cut by 5 bases, the J end by 5 bases, with 15 bases between. Germline V CDR1 and CDR2: SEHNR, FQNEAQ (reference sequence). CDR3 length: 14 residues.

This chain uses TRBV4-3 with TRBJ1-1; D remains ambiguous. V shed 0 bases and J shed 1 base, with 9 bases lying between them. CDR1 and CDR2 from the germline V gene are LGHNA and YSLEER. The CDR3 is 15 residues long. The CDR3 spells CASSQDGDENTEAFF. CDR3 sequence (DNA): TGCGCCAGCAGCCAAGATGGAGATGAGAACACTGAAGCTTTCTTT.

J is TRBJ2-2 and V is TRBV24-1, with unresolved D. V was cut by 7 bases and J by 3 bases, with 8 bases left in between. The CDR3 runs 13 residues. The germline V gene has CDR1 KGHDR and CDR2 SFDVKD. CDR3 residues: CATSQWYTGELFF. In nucleotides, the CDR3 is TGTGCCACCAGCCAATGGTACACCGGGGAGCTGTTTTTT.

J is TRBJ2-1 and V is TRBV4-3; D gene ambiguous. The CDR3 totals 19 residues. Germline V CDR1 and CDR2: LGHNA, YSLEER. V lost 0 bases and J 0 bases, leaving 18 bases between the germline ends. The CDR3 DNA sequence: TGCGCCAGCAGCCAAGATTTAGCCGTTGCCCTAAGCTCCTACAATGAGCAGTTCTTC. It specifies CASSQDLAVALSSYNEQFF.

The table lists this clonotype with a few counts. The rearrangement links TRBV7-3 to TRBJ2-7; 9 bases are shared with TRBD2. Trimming cost V 5 bases and J 3 bases; bases outside gene matches: 8. The germline V gene has CDR1 SGHTA and CDR2 FQGTGA. The CDR3 spans 15 residues. CDR3 nucleotide sequence: TGTGCCAGCAGCCAACTAGCGGGCGGCCACTACGAGCAGTACTTC. Translated, it gives CASSQLAGGHYEQYF. The full variable domain, rest sourced from reference TRBV7-3 and TRBJ2-7, is GAGVSQTPSNKVTEKGKYVELRCDPISGHTALYWYRQSLGQGPEFLIYFQGTGAADDSGLPNDRFFAVRPEGSVSTLKIQRTERGDSAVYLCASSQLAGGHYEQYFGPGTRLTVT.

This clonotype was seen only a few times. The chain combines TRBV7-9 with TRBJ1-1; the D is unclear. The V end lost 5 bases, the J end lost 1 base, and 14 bases lay between the germline ends. The CDR3 length is 15 residues. In germline, CDR1 is SEHNR, CDR2 FQNEAQ (reference sequence). CDR3: CASSIVGGENTEAFF. The CDR3 nucleotides are TGTGCCAGCAGCATCGTCGGCGGAGAGAACACTGAAGCTTTCTTT.

This clonotype was recorded only once. The chain is built from TRBV7-2 and TRBJ2-2; 8 bases map to TRBD2. Trimming at V came to 5 bases and at J to 6 bases, leaving 5 bases not matched to a gene. This CDR3 is 14 amino acids long. Germline V CDR1 and CDR2: SGHTA, FQGNSA. The CDR3 is CASSRSGSPGELFF. DNA of the CDR3: TGTGCCAGCAGCCGGAGCGGGAGTCCCGGGGAGCTGTTTTTT.